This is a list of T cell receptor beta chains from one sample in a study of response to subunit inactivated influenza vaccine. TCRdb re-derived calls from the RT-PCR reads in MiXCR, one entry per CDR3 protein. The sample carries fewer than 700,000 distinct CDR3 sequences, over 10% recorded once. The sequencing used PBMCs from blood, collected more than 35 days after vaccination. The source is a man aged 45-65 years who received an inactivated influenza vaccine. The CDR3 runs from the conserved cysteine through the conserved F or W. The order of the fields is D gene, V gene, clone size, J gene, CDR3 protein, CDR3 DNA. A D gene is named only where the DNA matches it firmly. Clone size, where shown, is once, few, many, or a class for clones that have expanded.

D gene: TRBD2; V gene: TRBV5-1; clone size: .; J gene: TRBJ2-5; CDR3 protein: CASSQTSGREKQETQYF; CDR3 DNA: TGCGCCAGCAGCCAGACTAGCGGGAGGGAGAAACAAGAGACCCAGTACTTC
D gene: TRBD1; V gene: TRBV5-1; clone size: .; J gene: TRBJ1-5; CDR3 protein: CASSLTGVNQPQHF; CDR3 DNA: TGCGCCAGCAGCTTGACAGGGGTGAATCAGCCCCAGCATTTT
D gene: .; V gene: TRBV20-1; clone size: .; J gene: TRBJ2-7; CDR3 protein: CSAPGRYVGGNEQYF; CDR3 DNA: TGCAGTGCCCCTGGGAGGTACGTTGGAGGTAACGAGCAGTACTTC
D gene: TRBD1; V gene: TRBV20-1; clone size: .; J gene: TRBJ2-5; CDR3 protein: CSATDRGFSQETQYF; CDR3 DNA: TGCAGTGCTACCGACAGGGGTTTTTCCCAAGAGACCCAGTACTTC
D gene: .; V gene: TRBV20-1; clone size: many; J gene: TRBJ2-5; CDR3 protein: CSVDERRETQYF; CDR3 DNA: TGCAGTGTGGACGAACGACGGGAGACCCAGTACTTC
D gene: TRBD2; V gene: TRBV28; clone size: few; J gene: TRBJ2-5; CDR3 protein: CASSLLLAGIQETQYF; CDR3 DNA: TGTGCCAGCAGTTTGTTACTAGCGGGGATACAAGAGACCCAGTACTTC
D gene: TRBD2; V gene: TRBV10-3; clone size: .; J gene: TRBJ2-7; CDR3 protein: CAIREFGTSGSEQYF; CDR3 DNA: TGTGCCATCAGAGAATTCGGGACTAGCGGGAGCGAGCAGTACTTC
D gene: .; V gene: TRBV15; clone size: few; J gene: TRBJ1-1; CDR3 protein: CATSPRTGEAFF; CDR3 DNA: TGTGCCACCAGCCCGCGGACTGGGGAAGCTTTCTTT
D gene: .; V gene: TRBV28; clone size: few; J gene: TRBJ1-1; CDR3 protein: CASSEQGTEAFF; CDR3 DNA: TGTGCCAGCAGTGAACAGGGAACTGAAGCTTTCTTT
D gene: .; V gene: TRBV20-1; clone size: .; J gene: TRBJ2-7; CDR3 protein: CSANPSSLGYEQYF; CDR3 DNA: TGCAGTGCTAACCCCTCTAGCCTTGGCTACGAGCAGTACTTC
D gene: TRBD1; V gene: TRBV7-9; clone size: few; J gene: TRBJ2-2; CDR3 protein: CASSPWTGTGMTGELFF; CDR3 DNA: TGTGCCAGCAGCCCCTGGACCGGGACAGGGATGACCGGGGAGCTGTTTTTT
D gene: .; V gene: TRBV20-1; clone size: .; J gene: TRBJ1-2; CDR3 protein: CSARDLRYSGIGYTF; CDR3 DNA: TGCAGTGCTAGAGATCTACGGTATTCTGGTATTGGCTACACCTTC
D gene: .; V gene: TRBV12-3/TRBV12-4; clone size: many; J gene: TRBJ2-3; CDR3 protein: CASSHGRGDTQYF; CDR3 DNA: TGTGCCAGCAGTCATGGACGGGGGGATACGCAGTATTTT
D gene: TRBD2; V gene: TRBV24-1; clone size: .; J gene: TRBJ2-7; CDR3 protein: CATSDPSSGSYEQYF; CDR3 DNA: TGTGCCACCAGTGATCCTTCTAGCGGTTCCTACGAGCAGTACTTC
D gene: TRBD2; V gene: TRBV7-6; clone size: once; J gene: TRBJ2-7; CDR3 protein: CASSSGGEGSYEQYF; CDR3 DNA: TGTGCCAGCAGCTCAGGCGGGGAGGGATCCTACGAGCAGTACTTC
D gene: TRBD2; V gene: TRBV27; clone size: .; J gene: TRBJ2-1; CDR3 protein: CASTIAGAYNEQFF; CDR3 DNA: TGTGCCAGCACTATAGCGGGAGCCTACAATGAGCAGTTCTTC
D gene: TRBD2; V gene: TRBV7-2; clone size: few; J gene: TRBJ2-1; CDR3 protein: CASSPRGSGRRGEQFF; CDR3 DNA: TGTGCCAGCAGTCCTAGGGGTAGCGGGAGAAGAGGTGAGCAGTTCTTC
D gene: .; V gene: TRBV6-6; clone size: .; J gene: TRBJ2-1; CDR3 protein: CASSSKDEQFF; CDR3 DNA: TGTGCCAGCAGTTCCAAGGATGAGCAGTTCTTC
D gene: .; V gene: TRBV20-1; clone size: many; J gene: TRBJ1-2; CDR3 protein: CSARDSRYGYTF; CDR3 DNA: TGCAGTGCTAGAGATAGTCGGTATGGCTACACCTTC
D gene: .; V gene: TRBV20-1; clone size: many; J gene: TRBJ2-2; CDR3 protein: CSAAQTGNTGELFF; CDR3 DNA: TGCAGTGCTGCCCAGACAGGGAACACCGGGGAGCTGTTTTTT
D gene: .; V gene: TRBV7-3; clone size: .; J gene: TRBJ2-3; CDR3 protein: CASSLQGGFTDTQYF; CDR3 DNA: TGTGCCAGCAGCTTACAGGGGGGCTTCACAGATACGCAGTATTTT
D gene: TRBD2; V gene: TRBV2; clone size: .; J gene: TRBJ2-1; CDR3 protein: CASRGGIEQFF; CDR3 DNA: TGTGCCAGCAGGGGGGGGATTGAGCAGTTCTTC
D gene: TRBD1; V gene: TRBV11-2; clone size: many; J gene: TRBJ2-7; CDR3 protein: CASSLGGTGGYEQYF; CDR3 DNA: TGTGCCAGCAGCTTAGGGGGGACAGGGGGCTACGAGCAGTACTTC
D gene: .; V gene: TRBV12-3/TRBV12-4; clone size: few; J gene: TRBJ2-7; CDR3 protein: CASSPLRTSYEQYF; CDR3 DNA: TGTGCCAGCAGTCCCCTGCGAACCTCCTACGAGCAGTACTTC
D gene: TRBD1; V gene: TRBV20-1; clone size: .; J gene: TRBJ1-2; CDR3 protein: CSAIGTESNYGYTF; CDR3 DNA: TGCAGTGCTATCGGGACAGAATCTAACTATGGCTACACCTTC
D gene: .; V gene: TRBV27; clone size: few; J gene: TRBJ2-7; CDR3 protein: CASSFGAESGYEQYF; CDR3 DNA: TGTGCCAGCAGTTTCGGGGCGGAAAGTGGCTACGAGCAGTACTTC
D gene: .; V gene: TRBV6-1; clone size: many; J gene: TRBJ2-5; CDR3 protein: CASLRRLETQYF; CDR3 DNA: TGTGCCAGCCTTCGTCGGTTGGAGACCCAGTACTTC
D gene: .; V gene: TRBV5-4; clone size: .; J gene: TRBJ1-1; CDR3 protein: CASSLGEGTEAFF; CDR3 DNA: TGTGCCAGCAGCTTGGGGGAGGGAACTGAAGCTTTCTTT
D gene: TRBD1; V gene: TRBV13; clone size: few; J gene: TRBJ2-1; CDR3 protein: CASSFDRGISYNEQFF; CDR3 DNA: TGTGCCAGCAGCTTCGACAGGGGGATCTCCTACAATGAGCAGTTCTTC
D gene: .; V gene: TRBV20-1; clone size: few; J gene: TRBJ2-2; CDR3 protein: CSAREIGELFF; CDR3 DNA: TGCAGTGCTAGAGAGATCGGGGAGCTGTTTTTT
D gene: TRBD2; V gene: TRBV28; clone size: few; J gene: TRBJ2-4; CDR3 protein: CASSLFRLAGAQLAKNIQYF; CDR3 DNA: TGTGCCAGCAGTTTATTCCGGCTAGCGGGGGCCCAGCTAGCCAAAAACATTCAGTACTTC
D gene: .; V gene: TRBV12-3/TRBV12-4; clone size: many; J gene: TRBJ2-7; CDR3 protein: CASSSVSYEQYF; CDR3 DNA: TGTGCCAGCAGTTCCGTCTCCTACGAGCAGTACTTC
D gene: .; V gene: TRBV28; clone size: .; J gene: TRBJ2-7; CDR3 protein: CASTLGTWTSHEQYF; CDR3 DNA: TGTGCCAGCACCCTGGGGACCTGGACTTCACACGAGCAGTACTTC
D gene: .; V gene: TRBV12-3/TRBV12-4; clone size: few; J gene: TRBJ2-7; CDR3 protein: CASSLRKEDPDF; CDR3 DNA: TGTGCCAGCAGTTTAAGAAAGGAGGACCCCGACTTC
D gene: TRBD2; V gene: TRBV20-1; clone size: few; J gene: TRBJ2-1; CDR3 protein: CSARGRGLAGRRVFDEQFF; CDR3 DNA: TGCAGTGCTAGGGGGCGAGGGCTAGCGGGACGGCGGGTTTTCGATGAGCAGTTCTTC